A single sample gave rise to the 15 T cell receptor beta chains below, sequenced in a study of blood T cell repertoires in COVID-19. Repertoires were generated with immunoSEQ multiplex PCR, while TCRdb's copy carries only in-frame clones and drops some. The sample records about 480,000 clones, approximately 90% being singletons. The sequenced sample consisted of PBMCs or T cells enriched from blood (not recorded which). The receptors derive from a woman aged 40 to 55 who had recovered from COVID-19.

The chain carries TRBV11-2 and TRBJ2-1, with 11 bases lining up with TRBD2. After removal of 0 bases from V and 4 bases from J, the junction contained 14 bases not matched to a gene. The germline CDR1 and CDR2 sequences are SGHAT and FQNNGV. CDR3 size: 20 residues. As DNA, the CDR3 is TGTGCCAGCAGCTTAGATGCTATCCCGGGACTAGCGGTCGGGTACAATGAGCAGTTCTTC. This encodes CASSLDAIPGLAVGYNEQFF.

The chain recombines TRBV19 with TRBJ2-7, with 11 bases that match TRBD2. This CDR3 has 15 residues. With V trimmed by 5 bases and J by 0 bases, 3 bases remained unmatched. The V gene's germline CDR1 is LNHDA and CDR2 SQIVND (reference sequence). CDR3 loop: CASSAGTSGSYEQYF. Here the CDR3 DNA reads TGTGCCAGTAGTGCCGGGACTAGCGGCTCCTACGAGCAGTACTTC.

The table lists this clone with a few counts. The chain uses TRBV7-2 and TRBJ2-3, with 8 bases matching TRBD2. Per germline, CDR1 SGHTA and CDR2 FQGNSA. V was clipped by 3 bases and J by 5 bases; unmatched bases: 13. The CDR3 length is 17 residues. The CDR3 DNA reads as TGTGCCAGCAGCTTCGGGATAGCGGGAATGGGTATAGATACGCAGTATTTT. This sequence encodes CASSFGIAGMGIDTQYF. The entire variable domain, with the rest obtained from reference TRBV7-2 and TRBJ2-3, is as follows: GAGVSQSPSNKVTEKGKDVELRCDPISGHTALYWYRQSLGQGLEFLIYFQGNSAPDKSGLPSDRFSAERTGGSVSTLTIQRTQQEDSAVYLCASSFGIAGMGIDTQYFGPGTRLTVL.

In nucleotides, the CDR3 is TGTGCCAGCAGCAGGAGGACTAGCGGGAGTAATACGCAGTATTTT. It codes for CASSRRTSGSNTQYF. The chain is built from TRBV7-2 and TRBJ2-3, with 13 bases lining up with TRBD2. Germline assignment: CDR1 SGHTA and CDR2 FQGNSA. The CDR3 consists of 15 residues. V trimming: 5 bases; J trimming: 7 bases; junction bases outside the gene matches: 6.

The rearrangement joins TRBV7-2 to TRBJ1-6; TRBD1 aligns across 8 bases. The CDR3 totals 14 residues. Germline lookup yields CDR1 SGHTA and CDR2 FQGNSA. J lost 7 bases, V lost 8 bases, and 7 bases had no gene match. The CDR3 spells CASGMTGANSPLHF. DNA of the CDR3: TGTGCCAGCGGGATGACAGGGGCAAATTCACCCCTCCACTTT. The full variable domain, in which reference TRBV7-2 and TRBJ1-6 provide the parts outside the CDR3, is GAGVSQSPSNKVTEKGKDVELRCDPISGHTALYWYRQSLGQGLEFLIYFQGNSAPDKSGLPSDRFSAERTGGSVSTLTIQRTQQEDSAVYLCASGMTGANSPLHFGNGTRLTVT.

As regards this clone: Other DNA sequences in this specimen translate into the identical CDR3. The chain is built from TRBV24-1 and TRBJ2-3; D might be TRBD1 (5 bases). Deletions cut 2 bases from V and 3 bases from J, with 8 bases between. CDR3 length equals 14 residues. Germline loops: CDR1 KGHDR, CDR2 SFDVKD. Here the CDR3 reads CATSDSGRTDTQYF. The CDR3 nucleotides read TGTGCCACCAGTGATTCAGGGCGGACAGATACGCAGTATTTT.

This sequence joins TRBV4-1 and TRBJ2-7; the match to TRBD1 covers 7 bases. The junction had 5 bases not matched to a gene; V was cut back by 0 bases and J by 3 bases. Germline V lookup: CDR1 MGHRA, CDR2 YSYEKL. The CDR3 is made up of 15 amino acids. CDR3 protein: CASSQDNRGLYEQYF. In nucleotides, the CDR3 is TGCGCCAGCAGCCAAGATAACAGGGGTCTCTACGAGCAGTACTTC.

The chain employs TRBV27 and TRBJ1-5, with D possibly TRBD1 on 5 matching bases. Trimming stripped 4 bases from V and 1 base from J, with 11 bases between. Looked up from germline, CDR1 is MNHEY and CDR2 is SMNVEV (reference sequence). CDR3 length: 15 residues. The CDR3 nucleotides read TGTGCCAGCAGTTCAGTTCGGGGGAGCAATCAGCCCCAGCATTTT. It codes for CASSSVRGSNQPQHF.

This clone occurred a few times. The gene calls are TRBV2 and TRBJ1-1, with TRBD1 identical over 11 bases. The germline gives CDR1 SNHLY, CDR2 FYNNEI. Unmatched junction bases numbered 4, after V lost 4 bases and J lost 6 bases. This CDR3 contains 14 residues. DNA of the CDR3: TGTGCCAGCAGTGGGACAGGGGGCTTGGCTGAAGCTTTCTTT. Translating gives CASSGTGGLAEAFF.

The genes are TRBV10-3 and TRBJ1-1; 7 bases are shared with TRBD1. The CDR3 length is 13 residues. Germline assignment: CDR1 ENHRY and CDR2 SYGVKD. V shed 6 bases, J shed 5 bases, and the junction held 6 bases outside the gene matches. The CDR3 bases are TGTGCCATCAGCGACGACAGGGAAACTGAAGCTTTCTTT. It encodes CAISDDRETEAFF.

V and J are TRBV13 and TRBJ2-1, with D possibly being TRBD2 (6 bases). This CDR3 comprises 16 residues. The germline CDR1 and CDR2 sequences are PRHDT and FYEKMQ (reference sequence). V was trimmed by 0 bases and J by 2 bases, leaving 11 bases between them. CDR3 sequence (DNA): TGTGCCAGCAGCTTAGGTTTGGAGGGCACCTACAATGAGCAGTTCTTC. It is translated as CASSLGLEGTYNEQFF.

The V and J genes are TRBV7-8 and TRBJ1-1; D is uncertain. Germline CDR1 reads SGHVS; CDR2 reads FQNEAQ. The CDR3 consists of 14 residues. V was cut by 0 bases and J by 4 bases, with 9 bases left in between. CDR3 coding DNA: TGTGCCAGCAGCTTAGCGGGGAGGTCCACTGAAGCTTTCTTT. Amino acid sequence: CASSLAGRSTEAFF.

The V call is TRBV7-2, the J call TRBJ2-1, with TRBD2 matching 7 bases. The germline V gene encodes CDR1 SGHTA and CDR2 FQGNSA. The CDR3 is 16 amino acids. V lost 5 bases and J lost 3; bases outside the gene matches: 10. The CDR3 region is CASSEEGTTLYNEQFF. The DNA of the CDR3 is TGTGCCAGCAGCGAGGAAGGGACTACCCTCTACAATGAGCAGTTCTTC.

The rearrangement links TRBV7-2 to TRBJ2-1; D not certain. The CDR3 runs to 13 residues. The germline V gene has CDR1 SGHTA and CDR2 FQGNSA. Trimming removed 2 bases from V and 8 bases from J, with 10 bases in between. CDR3 residues: CASSLMMGDEQFF. The CDR3 DNA follows: TGTGCCAGCAGCTTAATGATGGGCGATGAGCAGTTCTTC.

This clone was seen just once. The V gene is TRBV15, the J gene TRBJ2-7; D possibly corresponds to TRBD1 (6 bases). Deletions cut 2 bases from V and 5 bases from J, with 16 bases between. CDR3 length equals 15 residues. CDR1 LNHNV and CDR2 YYDKDF come from the germline V gene (reference sequence). CDR3 DNA sequence: TGTGCCACCAGCAGATACGACAGGCGCTACGACGAGCAGTACTTC. Translating gives CATSRYDRRYDEQYF.